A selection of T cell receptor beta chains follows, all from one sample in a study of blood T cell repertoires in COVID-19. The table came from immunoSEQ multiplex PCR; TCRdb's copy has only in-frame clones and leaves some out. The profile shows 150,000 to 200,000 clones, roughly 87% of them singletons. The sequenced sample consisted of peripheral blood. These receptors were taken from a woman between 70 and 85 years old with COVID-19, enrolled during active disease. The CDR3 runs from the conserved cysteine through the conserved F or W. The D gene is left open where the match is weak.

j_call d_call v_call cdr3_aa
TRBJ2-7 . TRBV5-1 CASSTTTAYEQYF
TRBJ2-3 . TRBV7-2 CASSTRLVSFTDTQYF
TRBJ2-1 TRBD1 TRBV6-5 CASSYRGLAYNEQFF
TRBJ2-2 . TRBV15 CATSRASTGSGELFF
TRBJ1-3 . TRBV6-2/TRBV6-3 CASSYSSILGNTIYF
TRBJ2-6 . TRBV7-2 CASSATAGTIVSGANVLTF
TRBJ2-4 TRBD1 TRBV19 CASTLGGTPGTGGAEAKNIQYF
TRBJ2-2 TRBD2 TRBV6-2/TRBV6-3 CASSPGLASTGELFF
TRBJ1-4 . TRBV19 CASSIFGERVAEKLFF
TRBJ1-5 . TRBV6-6 CASIDTNSNQPQHF
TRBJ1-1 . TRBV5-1 CASSLFLPSTEAFF
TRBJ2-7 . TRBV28 CASSSPSGLGVYEQYF
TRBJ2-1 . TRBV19 CASSWRGNEQFF
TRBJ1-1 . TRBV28 CASRIPRVAEAFF
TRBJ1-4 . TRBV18 CASSLRANEKLFF
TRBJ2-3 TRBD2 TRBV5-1 CASSLEWTSGRGTQYF
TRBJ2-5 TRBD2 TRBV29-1 CSAVPGLAQETQYF
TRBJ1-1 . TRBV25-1 CASSNRGSTSAAFF
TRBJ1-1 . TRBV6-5 CASSRGVAEAFF
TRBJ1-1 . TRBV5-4 CASSYARNTEAFF
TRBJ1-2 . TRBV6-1 CASSEDASGRVPFFF
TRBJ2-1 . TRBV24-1 CATRDNLDNEQFF
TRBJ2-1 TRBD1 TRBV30 CAWSRTGNEQFF
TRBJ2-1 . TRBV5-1 CASSLAEGQPGRNEQFF
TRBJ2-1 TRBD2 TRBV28 CASSSIRASGSYEQFF
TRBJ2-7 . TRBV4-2 CASSQAPPPVSTVSYEQYF
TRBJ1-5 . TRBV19 CASSIEAGAGQPQHF
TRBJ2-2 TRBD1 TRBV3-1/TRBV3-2 CASSRQGLTGELFF
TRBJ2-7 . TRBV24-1 CATSESRDISYEQYF
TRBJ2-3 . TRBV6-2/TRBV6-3 CASSYTRGREPRKDTQYF
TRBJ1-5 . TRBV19 CASRSRQATQPQHF
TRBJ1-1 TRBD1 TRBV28 CASSSGGYTEAFF
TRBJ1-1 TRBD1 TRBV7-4 CASSSPTGGRPEAFF
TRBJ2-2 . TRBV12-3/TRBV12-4 CASRREPGELFF
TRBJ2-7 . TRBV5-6 CASSLNWDSRGQYF
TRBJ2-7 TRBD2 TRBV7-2 CASSPSLSGSEEQYF
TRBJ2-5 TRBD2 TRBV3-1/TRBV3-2 CASSHAGGPETQYF
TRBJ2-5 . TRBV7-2 CASSLWRAAQETQYF
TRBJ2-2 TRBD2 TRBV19 CASSPLTGTSGRATGELFF
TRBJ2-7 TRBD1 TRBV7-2 CASSLWWDRNYEQYF
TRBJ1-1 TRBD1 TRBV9 CASSFRDRAPLEAFF